The next 22 T cell receptor beta chains were all read from a single sample in a study of T-cell memory formation after mild COVID-19. TCRdb reanalysed the 5' RACE reads using MiXCR and keeps one entry per CDR3 protein. The table lists about 430,000 distinct CDR3 sequences, roughly 26% of them singletons. The sample taken for sequencing was PBMCs or a T cell subset sorted from them (not recorded which). The origin of the receptors is an adult woman who had mild COVID-19 (a few samples of this study predate the infection). Cell type and time point are not known.

This clonotype has just one count. The V and J genes are TRBV20-1 and TRBJ2-5, with 10 bases aligning to TRBD2. The V and J ends lost 0 bases and 4 bases, in that order; junction bases with no gene match: 8. The CDR3 is 16 residues long. From germline, CDR1 is DFQATT and CDR2 SNEGSKA (reference sequence). Here the CDR3 reads CSAREILAGRGETQYF. The CDR3 region has the DNA TGCAGTGCTAGAGAAATACTAGCGGGGCGGGGAGAGACCCAGTACTTC.

The chain links TRBV5-6 to TRBJ2-1, with 8 bases lining up with TRBD2. Germline values: CDR1 SGHDT, CDR2 YYEEEE. V lost 6 bases and J lost 6; bases outside the gene matches: 8. This CDR3 spans 14 amino acids. The CDR3 DNA reads TGTGCCAGCACCCCGGGACTAGTTCCCAATGAGCAGTTCTTC. Its translation: CASTPGLVPNEQFF.

The sample holds a few counts of this clonotype. CDR3 nucleotide sequence: TGTGCCAGCAGTCCTCTTCCGGGACTAAGGACAGATACGCAGTATTTT. Translated, it gives CASSPLPGLRTDTQYF. V and J are TRBV12-3 or TRBV12-4 and TRBJ2-3; TRBD2 agrees at 7 bases. This CDR3 has 16 residues. The junction had 11 bases not matched to a gene; V was cut back by 5 bases and J by 3 bases.

V gene TRBV4-2 combines with J gene TRBJ2-4, with 9 nucleotides matching TRBD1. The CDR3 spans 14 residues. Germline values: CDR1 LGHNA, CDR2 YNFKEQ. Germline trimming cut 3 bases from V and 8 bases from J; bases unmatched to any gene: 5. The CDR3 DNA is TGTGCCAGCAGCCAGAGAGACAGGGGGGACATTCAGTACTTC. This sequence encodes CASSQRDRGDIQYF.

The V and J genes are TRBV9 and TRBJ1-6; D may be TRBD1 (5 bases). The ends were cut back, 3 bases at V and 10 bases at J, with 14 bases in the middle. CDR1 and CDR2 (germline): SGDLS, YYNGEE. The CDR3 sequence is 14 residues long. CDR3 nucleotides: TGTGCCAGCAGCGCCCCCGGGGCGAACTCACCCCTCCACTTT. Residues: CASSAPGANSPLHF.

The gene calls are TRBV24-1 and TRBJ2-5; TRBD2 matches at 7 bases. This CDR3 comprises 15 residues. Losses at the gene ends were 3 bases for V and 3 bases for J; bases not matched to a gene: 6. Per the germline V gene, CDR1 is KGHDR and CDR2 is SFDVKD. CDR3 sequence: CATSDTTSAEETQYF. The CDR3 bases are TGTGCCACCAGTGATACCACTAGCGCCGAAGAGACCCAGTACTTC.

Notes on this clonotype: An end of the junction differs from the germline gene, which may be a read error. This chain links TRBV9 with TRBJ2-5; 9 bases fit TRBD2. Germline CDR1 is SGDLS and CDR2 is YYNGEE. The CDR3 spans 16 residues. The CDR3 loop reads CASSVEGGGAKEIQYF. The DNA for the CDR3 is TGTGCCAGCAGCGTAGAAGGCGGGGGGGCCAAAGAGATCCAGTACTTC. The full variable domain, completed using reference TRBV9 and TRBJ2-5, is DSGVTQTPKHLITATGQRVTLRCSPRSGDLSVYWYQQSLDQGLQFLIQYYNGEERAKGNILERFSAQQFPDLHSELNLSSLELGDSALYFCASSVEGGGAKEIQYFGPGTRLLVL.

A few counts support this clonotype. The genes are TRBV4-3 and TRBJ2-5; TRBD2 might be the D (6 bases). Germline V gives CDR1 LGHNA, CDR2 YSLEER. Trimming took 4 bases from V and 4 from J, leaving 19 bases between them. The CDR3 is 16 amino acids. CDR3 nucleotide sequence: TGCGCCAGCAGCCCCCAGTGGGGCGGGATGGGAGAGACCCAGTACTTC. As protein: CASSPQWGGMGETQYF.

This clonotype was found a few times. V is TRBV7-9 and J is TRBJ2-3; D gene uncertain. The V end lost 3 bases, the J end lost 5 bases, and 9 bases lay between the germline ends. Germline loops: CDR1 SEHNR, CDR2 FQNEAQ (reference sequence). The CDR3 sequence is 13 residues long. CDR3 sequence (DNA): TGTGCCAGCAGCTTGATGGTGAGAGATACGCAGTATTTT. It translates to CASSLMVRDTQYF.

V gene TRBV7-2 combines with J gene TRBJ2-3; 11 bases fit TRBD2. This CDR3 spans 17 amino acids. Germline V gene lookup returns CDR1 SGHTA and CDR2 FQGNSA. The ends lost 10 bases at V and 2 bases at J; junction bases unmatched: 14. The CDR3 reads CATQEGLAVPYTDTQYF. CDR3 sequence (DNA): TGTGCCACCCAGGAGGGACTAGCGGTACCCTACACAGATACGCAGTATTTT.

This clonotype was seen more than once but under ten times. The V gene is TRBV7-2, the J gene TRBJ2-7; 8 nucleotides agree with TRBD2. The CDR3 is 14 amino acids. Germline V gives CDR1 SGHTA, CDR2 FQGNSA. The J segment lost 2 bases and the V segment lost 4 bases, leaving 4 bases of the junction unmatched. The CDR3 here is CASSSGLAPYEQYF. Written as DNA, the CDR3 is TGTGCCAGCAGCTCCGGACTAGCCCCCTACGAGCAGTACTTC.

The sample holds a few counts of this clonotype. This chain links TRBV2 with TRBJ1-6; no reliable D call. With 5 bases removed from V and 14 bases from J, the gap between germline ends came to 13 bases. CDR1 is SNHLY, CDR2 FYNNEI, per germline. The CDR3 is 12 residues long. As DNA, the CDR3 is TGTGCCAGCAGTATAGGGTTAAGCTCCCTCCACTTT. It translates to CASSIGLSSLHF.

The chain is built from TRBV29-1 and TRBJ1-2, with 9 bases that match TRBD1. The CDR3 totals 13 residues. The V and J ends lost 8 bases and 4 bases, in that order; junction bases with no gene match: 8. The germline V gene encodes CDR1 SQVTM and CDR2 ANQGSEA. The CDR3 bases are TGCAGCTCGGGGACAGGGTCCTCCTATGGCTACACCTTC. This codes for CSSGTGSSYGYTF.

The CDR3 DNA sequence: TGCAGTGCTAACCCAACGGGCCCGGTTGTTGGGACCCAGTACTTC. Translated: CSANPTGPVVGTQYF. The chain recombines TRBV20-1 with TRBJ2-5; D ambiguous. The CDR3 has 15 amino acids. Germline V CDR1 and CDR2: DFQATT, SNEGSKA (reference sequence). V was cut by 4 bases and J by 7 bases, with 22 bases left in between.

This clonotype was seen a handful of times. The gene calls are TRBV5-6 and TRBJ2-7, with D uncertain. CDR1 SGHDT and CDR2 YYEEEE come from the germline V gene. The length of the CDR3 is 16 residues. V lost 5 bases and J 0 bases, leaving 18 bases between the germline ends. DNA of the CDR3: TGTGCCAGCAGGCACATAACCGGCCTAGACTCCTACGAGCAGTACTTC. Residues: CASRHITGLDSYEQYF.

This sequence joins TRBV12-3 or TRBV12-4 and TRBJ2-5, with 11 nucleotides matching TRBD2. This CDR3 comprises 15 residues. Trimming removed 6 bases from V and 5 bases from J; junction bases left unmatched: 8. The CDR3: CASRKLAGVGETQYF. CDR3 DNA: TGTGCCAGCAGGAAACTAGCGGGGGTTGGGGAGACCCAGTACTTC.

This rearrangement joins TRBV3-1 to TRBJ2-3; TRBD2 matches 10 bases. This CDR3 contains 17 residues. J lost 3 bases, V lost 0 bases, and 6 bases had no gene match. Per the germline V gene, CDR1 is LGHDT and CDR2 is YNNKEL (reference sequence). CDR3 nucleotide sequence: TGTGCCAGCAGCCAAGACCCGAGCGGGAGGGAAACAGATACGCAGTATTTT. This translates into CASSQDPSGRETDTQYF.

This clonotype was seen a handful of times. V usage is TRBV21-1 and J usage is TRBJ2-3; TRBD2, the table's D call, was not compared with the DNA. TRBV21-1 represents a pseudogene. This CDR3 is built from 16 residues. CDR3 region: CASSPPGTSASDTQYF. In nucleotides, the CDR3 is TGTGCCAGCAGCCCCCCCGGGACTAGCGCTTCAGATACGCAGTATTTT.

The V gene is TRBV4-1, the J gene TRBJ2-2; D unclear. CDR1 is MGHRA and CDR2 is YSYEKL in the germline V gene. Trimming left V 0 bases short and J 2 bases short, with 10 bases between. The CDR3 is 16 amino acids. This CDR3 reads CASSQENRINTGELFF. DNA of the CDR3: TGCGCCAGCAGCCAAGAAAATAGGATCAACACCGGGGAGCTGTTTTTT.

There are a few counts of this clonotype. The chain recombines TRBV12-3 or TRBV12-4 with TRBJ1-2, with D hard to call. CDR3 length equals 13 residues. V was trimmed by 4 bases and J by 8 bases, leaving 14 bases between them. CDR3 in amino acids: CASSWVEGVGYTF. In nucleotides, the CDR3 is TGTGCCAGCAGTTGGGTGGAAGGAGTGGGCTACACCTTC.

This clonotype was seen only a few times. This chain uses TRBV29-1 with TRBJ2-1, with D possibly matching TRBD2 (6 bases). Per germline, CDR1 SQVTM and CDR2 ANQGSEA. The CDR3 loop spans 13 amino acids. Deletions cut 5 bases from V and 6 bases from J, with 14 bases between. The CDR3 region is CSVRREDFNEQFF. The CDR3 DNA sequence: TGCAGCGTTCGGAGGGAGGACTTCAATGAGCAGTTCTTC.

This chain joins TRBV2 and TRBJ2-7; 7 nucleotides align to TRBD2. V gave up 0 bases and J gave up 2 bases; unmatched junction bases: 13. This CDR3 contains 18 residues. CDR1 is SNHLY, CDR2 FYNNEI, per germline. The CDR3 sequence: CASSEALSATGTTYEQYF. The CDR3 nucleotides read TGTGCCAGCAGTGAAGCGCTTTCGGCTACCGGGACTACCTACGAGCAGTACTTC.